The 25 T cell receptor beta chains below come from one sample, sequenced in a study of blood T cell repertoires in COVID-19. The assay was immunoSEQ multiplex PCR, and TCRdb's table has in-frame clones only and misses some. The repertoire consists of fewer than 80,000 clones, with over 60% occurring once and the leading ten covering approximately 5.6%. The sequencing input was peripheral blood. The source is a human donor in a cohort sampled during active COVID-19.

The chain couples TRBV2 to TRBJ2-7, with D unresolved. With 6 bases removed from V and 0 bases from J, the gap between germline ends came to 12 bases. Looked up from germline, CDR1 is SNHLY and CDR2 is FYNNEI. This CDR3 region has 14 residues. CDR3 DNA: TGTGCCAGCAGGCCCCCGACATTCTCCTACGAGCAGTACTTC. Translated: CASRPPTFSYEQYF.

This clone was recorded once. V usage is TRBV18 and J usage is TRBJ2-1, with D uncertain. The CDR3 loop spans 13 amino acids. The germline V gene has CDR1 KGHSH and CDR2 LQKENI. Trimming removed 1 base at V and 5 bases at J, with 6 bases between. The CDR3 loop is CASSPLINNEQFF. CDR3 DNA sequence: TGTGCCAGCTCACCACTTATTAACAATGAGCAGTTCTTC. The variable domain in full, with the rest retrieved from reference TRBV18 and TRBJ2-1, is NAGVMQNPRHLVRRRGQEARLRCSPMKGHSHVYWYRQLPEEGLKFMVYLQKENIIDESGMPKERFSAEFPKEGPSILRIQQVVRGDSAAYFCASSPLINNEQFFGPGTRLTVL.

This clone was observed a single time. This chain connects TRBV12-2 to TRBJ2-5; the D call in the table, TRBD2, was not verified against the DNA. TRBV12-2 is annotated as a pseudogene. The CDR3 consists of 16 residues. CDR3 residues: CASRRLAGPLQETQYF. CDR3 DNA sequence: TGTGCAAGTCGGCGACTAGCGGGGCCCTTGCAAGAGACCCAGTACTTC.

The CDR3, as DNA: TGTGCCAGCAGAAGACTAGCGGGGGGGCGTGTAGATACGCAGTATTTT. Translation gives CASRRLAGGRVDTQYF. This chain connects TRBV2 to TRBJ2-3; 14 bases agree with TRBD2. Germline V gene sequence: CDR1 SNHLY, CDR2 FYNNEI. V was pared by 6 bases and J by 5 bases, with 7 bases of the junction left unmatched. The CDR3 sequence is 16 residues long.

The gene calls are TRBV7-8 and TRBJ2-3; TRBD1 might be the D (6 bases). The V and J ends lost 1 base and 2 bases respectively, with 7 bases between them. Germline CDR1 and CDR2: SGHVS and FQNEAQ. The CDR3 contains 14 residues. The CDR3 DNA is TGTGCCAGCAGCTTAGGGGACACCACAGATACGCAGTATTTT. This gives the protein CASSLGDTTDTQYF.

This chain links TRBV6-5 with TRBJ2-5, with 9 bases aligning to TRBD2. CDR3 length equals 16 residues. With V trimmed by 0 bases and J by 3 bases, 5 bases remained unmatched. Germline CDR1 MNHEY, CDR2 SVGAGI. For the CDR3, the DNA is TGTGCCAGCAGTTACTCGAGCGGGGGGCCGGAAGAGACCCAGTACTTC. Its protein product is CASSYSSGGPEETQYF.

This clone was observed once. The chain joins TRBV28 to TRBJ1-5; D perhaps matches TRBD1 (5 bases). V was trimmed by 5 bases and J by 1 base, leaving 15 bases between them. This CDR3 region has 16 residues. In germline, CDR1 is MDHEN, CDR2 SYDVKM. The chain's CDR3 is CASSPLGGFSNQPQHF. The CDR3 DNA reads TGTGCCAGCAGTCCCCTGGGGGGGTTCAGCAATCAGCCCCAGCATTTT.

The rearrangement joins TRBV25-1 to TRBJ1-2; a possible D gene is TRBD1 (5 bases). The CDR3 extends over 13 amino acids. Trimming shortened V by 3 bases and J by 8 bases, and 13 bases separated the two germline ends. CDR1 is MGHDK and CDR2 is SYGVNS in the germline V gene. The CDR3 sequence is CASSDGRARGYTF. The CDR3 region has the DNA TGTGCCAGCAGTGATGGCAGGGCGCGCGGCTACACCTTC.

DNA for the CDR3: TGTGCCAGCCAGGGGCGAGCGAACACTGAAGCTTTCTTT. Residues: CASQGRANTEAFF. The chain has TRBV25-1 and TRBJ1-1; D may be TRBD1 (6 bases). This CDR3 has 13 amino acids. Trimming cost V 8 bases and J 1 base, with 11 bases left between them. The germline gives CDR1 MGHDK, CDR2 SYGVNS.

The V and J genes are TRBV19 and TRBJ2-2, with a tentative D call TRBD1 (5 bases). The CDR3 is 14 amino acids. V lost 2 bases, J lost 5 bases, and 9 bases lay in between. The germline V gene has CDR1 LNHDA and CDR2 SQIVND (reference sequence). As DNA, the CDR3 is TGTGCCAGTAGTATACACAGGTTGACCGGGGAGCTGTTTTTT. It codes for CASSIHRLTGELFF.

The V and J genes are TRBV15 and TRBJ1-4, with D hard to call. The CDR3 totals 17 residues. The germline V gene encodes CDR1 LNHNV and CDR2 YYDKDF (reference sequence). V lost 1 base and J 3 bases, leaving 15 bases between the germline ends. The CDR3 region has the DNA TGTGCCACCAGCAGAGTGCTCGTGAGCATATCTAATGAAAAACTGTTTTTT. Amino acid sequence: CATSRVLVSISNEKLFF.

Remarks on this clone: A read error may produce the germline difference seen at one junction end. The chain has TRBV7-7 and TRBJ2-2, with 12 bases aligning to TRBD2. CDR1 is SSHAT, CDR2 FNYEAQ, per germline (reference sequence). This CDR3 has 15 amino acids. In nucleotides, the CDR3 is TGTGCTAGCAGCTTACTAGCGGGAGGCCCCGGGGAGCTGTTTTTT. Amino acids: CASSLLAGGPGELFF.

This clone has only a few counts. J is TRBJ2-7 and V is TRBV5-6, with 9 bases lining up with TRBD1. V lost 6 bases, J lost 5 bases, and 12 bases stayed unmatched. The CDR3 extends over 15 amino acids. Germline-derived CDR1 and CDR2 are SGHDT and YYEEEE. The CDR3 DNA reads TGTGCCAGCAACCCCCCGGGACAGGGTACCCACGAGCAGTACTTC. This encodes CASNPPGQGTHEQYF.

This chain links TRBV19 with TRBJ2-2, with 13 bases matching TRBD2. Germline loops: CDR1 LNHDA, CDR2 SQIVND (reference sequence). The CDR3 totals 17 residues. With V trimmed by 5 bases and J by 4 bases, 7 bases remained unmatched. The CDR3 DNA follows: TGTGCCAGTAGTTTACCGGGACTAGCGGGGTCCACCGGGGAGCTGTTTTTT. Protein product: CASSLPGLAGSTGELFF. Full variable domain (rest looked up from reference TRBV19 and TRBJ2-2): DGGITQSPKYLFRKEGQNVTLSCEQNLNHDAMYWYRQDPGQGLRLIYYSQIVNDFQKGDIAEGYSVSREKKESFPLTVTSAQKNPTAFYLCASSLPGLAGSTGELFFGEGSRLTVL.

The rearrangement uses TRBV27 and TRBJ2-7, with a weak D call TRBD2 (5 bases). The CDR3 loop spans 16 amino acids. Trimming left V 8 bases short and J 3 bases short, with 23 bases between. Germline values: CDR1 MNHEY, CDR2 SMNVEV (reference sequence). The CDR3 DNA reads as TGTGCCAGCGGTCGACCACCATCCAGCGGTAACTACGAGCAGTACTTC. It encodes CASGRPPSSGNYEQYF.

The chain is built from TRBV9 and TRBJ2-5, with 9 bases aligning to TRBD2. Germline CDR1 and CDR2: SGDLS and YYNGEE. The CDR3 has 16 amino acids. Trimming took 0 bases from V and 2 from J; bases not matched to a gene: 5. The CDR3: CASSVGAGGRQETQYF. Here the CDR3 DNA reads TGTGCCAGCAGCGTAGGGGCGGGGGGGCGACAAGAGACCCAGTACTTC.

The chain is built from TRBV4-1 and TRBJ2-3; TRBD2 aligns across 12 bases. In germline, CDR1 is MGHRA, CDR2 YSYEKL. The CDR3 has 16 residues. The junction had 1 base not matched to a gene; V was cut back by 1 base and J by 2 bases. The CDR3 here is CASSQGLAGATDTQYF. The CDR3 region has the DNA TGCGCCAGCAGCCAAGGACTAGCGGGGGCCACAGATACGCAGTATTTT.

The CDR3 DNA follows: TGTGCCAGCAGTTCCGGGGGAGAGGCTGAAGCTTTCTTT. It translates to CASSSGGEAEAFF. The chain has TRBV6-6 and TRBJ1-1; D perhaps matches TRBD1 (5 bases). CDR1 MNHNY and CDR2 SVGAGI come from the germline V gene (reference sequence). V shed 4 bases and J shed 6 bases, with 12 bases lying between them. The CDR3 contains 13 residues.

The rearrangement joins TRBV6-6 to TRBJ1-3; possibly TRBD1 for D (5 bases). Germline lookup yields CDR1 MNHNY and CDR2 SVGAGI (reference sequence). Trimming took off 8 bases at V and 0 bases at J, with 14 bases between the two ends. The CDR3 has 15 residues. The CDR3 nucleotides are TGTGCCAGCCTATACGGGGGGAGCTCTGGAAACACCATATATTTT. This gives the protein CASLYGGSSGNTIYF.

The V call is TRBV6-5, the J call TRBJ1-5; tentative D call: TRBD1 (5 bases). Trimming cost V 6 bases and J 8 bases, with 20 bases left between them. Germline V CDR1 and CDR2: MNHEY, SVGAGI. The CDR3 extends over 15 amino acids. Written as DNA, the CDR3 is TGTGCCAGCAGGAAGGGGCCGAACCCCCAGGAGCCCCAGCATTTT. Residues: CASRKGPNPQEPQHF.

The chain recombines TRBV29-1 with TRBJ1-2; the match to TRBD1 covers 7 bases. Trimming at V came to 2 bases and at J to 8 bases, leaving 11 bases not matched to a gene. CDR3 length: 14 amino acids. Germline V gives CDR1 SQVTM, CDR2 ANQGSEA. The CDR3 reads CSVELRGSYNGYTF. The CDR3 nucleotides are TGCAGCGTTGAACTCAGGGGGTCGTATAACGGCTACACCTTC.

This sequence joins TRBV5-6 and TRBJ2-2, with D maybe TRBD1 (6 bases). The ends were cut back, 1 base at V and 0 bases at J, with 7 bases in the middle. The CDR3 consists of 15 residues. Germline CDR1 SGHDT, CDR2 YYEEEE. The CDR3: CASSLPGANTGELFF. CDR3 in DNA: TGTGCCAGCAGCTTGCCAGGGGCGAACACCGGGGAGCTGTTTTTT.

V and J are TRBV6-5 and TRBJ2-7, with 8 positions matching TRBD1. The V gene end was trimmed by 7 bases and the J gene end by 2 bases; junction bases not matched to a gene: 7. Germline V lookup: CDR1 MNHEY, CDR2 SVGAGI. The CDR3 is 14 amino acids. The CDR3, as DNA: TGTGCCAGCAACCCGACAGGGGCGACCTACGAGCAGTACTTC. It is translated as CASNPTGATYEQYF.

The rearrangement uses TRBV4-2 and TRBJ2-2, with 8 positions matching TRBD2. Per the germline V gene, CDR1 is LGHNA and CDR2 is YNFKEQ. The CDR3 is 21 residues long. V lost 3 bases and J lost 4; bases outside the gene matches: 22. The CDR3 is CASSQDPAPGLSGGRTGELFF. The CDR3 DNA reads TGTGCCAGCAGCCAGGACCCCGCCCCAGGACTCAGCGGGGGCCGCACCGGGGAGCTGTTTTTT.

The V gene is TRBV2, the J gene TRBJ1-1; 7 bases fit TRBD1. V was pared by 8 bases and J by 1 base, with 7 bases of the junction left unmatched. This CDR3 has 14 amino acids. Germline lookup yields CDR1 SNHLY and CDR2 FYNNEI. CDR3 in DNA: TGTGCCAGCTCGACAGGGCTACAGAACACTGAAGCTTTCTTT. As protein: CASSTGLQNTEAFF.